Listed here are 9 T cell receptor beta chains from one sample, sequenced in a study of liver allograft versus peripheral blood T cells. Study-wide context: Comparisons were made between T cell receptor repertoires found in transplanted livers and those circulating in recipients' peripheral blood.

Each CDR3 protein is one row after TCRdb ran MiXCR on the reads. Found here are some 1,300 distinct CDR3 sequences, around 15% of them singletons; the top ten hold under 20%. All receptors come from a human patient who had a liver transplant. Some T cells may trace back to the graft donor.

This clonotype rates as medium-sized. The chain combines TRBV28 with TRBJ2-5; 9 bases map to TRBD2. Germline trimming cut 3 bases from V and 10 bases from J; bases unmatched to any gene: 9. Per germline, CDR1 MDHEN and CDR2 SYDVKM. The CDR3 spans 14 residues. DNA of the CDR3: TGTGCCAGCAGTTTTACTAGCGGGCCCGGTATCCAGTACTTC. Amino acid sequence: CASSFTSGPGIQYF.

V is TRBV30 and J is TRBJ2-3; 8 bases agree with TRBD2. This CDR3 has 13 residues. From germline, CDR1 is GTSNPN and CDR2 SVGIG (reference sequence). With V trimmed by 5 bases and J by 7 bases, 8 bases remained unmatched. The CDR3 sequence: CAWRGGTVNTQYF. The CDR3 region has the DNA TGTGCCTGGCGGGGGGGGACCGTAAATACGCAGTATTTT.

This clonotype is termed large (0.1 to 1%). The chain recombines TRBV28 with TRBJ1-5, with unresolved D. Germline V gives CDR1 MDHEN, CDR2 SYDVKM. The ends were cut back, 2 bases at V and 5 bases at J, with 4 bases in the middle. CDR3 length: 12 residues. DNA of the CDR3: TGTGCCAGCAGTTTAGCTTATCAGCCCCAGCATTTT. It codes for CASSLAYQPQHF.

By share, this clonotype ranks as medium-sized (0.01 to 0.1%). CDR3 DNA sequence: TGTGCCAGTAGTTCTGACAGGGGGCTAAACACTGAAGCTTTCTTT. This sequence encodes CASSSDRGLNTEAFF. The chain combines TRBV19 with TRBJ1-1; 10 bases are a match to TRBD1. There are 15 residues in the CDR3. Germline trimming cut 5 bases from V and 2 bases from J; bases unmatched to any gene: 5. Germline V CDR1 and CDR2: LNHDA, SQIVND (reference sequence).

This clonotype is labeled as medium-sized (0.01 to 0.1%). The CDR3 sequence: CASSLMGQVTGELFF. Here the CDR3 DNA reads TGTGCCAGCAGCTTGATGGGACAGGTTACCGGGGAGCTGTTTTTT. The chain employs TRBV5-4 and TRBJ2-2; 8 positions match TRBD1. CDR1 and CDR2 (germline): SGHNT, YYREEE (reference sequence). The V and J ends lost 1 base and 5 bases, in that order; junction bases with no gene match: 4. The CDR3 contains 15 residues.

This clonotype was detected only once. This chain uses TRBV10-1 with TRBJ2-1; 7 bases map to TRBD2. The CDR3 spans 15 residues. Germline V lookup: CDR1 WNHNN, CDR2 SYGVQD (reference sequence). After removal of 8 bases from V and 2 bases from J, the junction contained 9 bases not matched to a gene. CDR3: CASDRLGRAYNEQFF. Written as DNA, the CDR3 is TGCGCCAGCGACCGACTAGGGAGGGCCTACAATGAGCAGTTCTTC.

V is TRBV28 and J is TRBJ1-1; D remains ambiguous. Germline V lookup: CDR1 MDHEN, CDR2 SYDVKM. V dropped 0 bases and J dropped 12 bases, with 11 bases sitting between them. This CDR3 spans 12 amino acids. The CDR3 protein is CASSLWQDGTFF. The CDR3 DNA reads as TGTGCCAGCAGTTTATGGCAAGACGGGACTTTCTTT.

About this clonotype itself: This could be a read error, since a much larger clone is one nucleotide away. The chain uses TRBV6-2 or TRBV6-3 and TRBJ2-7, with 7 bases identical to TRBD2. The CDR3 loop spans 13 amino acids. With 7 bases clipped from V and 5 bases from J, the junction kept 8 bases outside the gene matches. Germline V CDR1 and CDR2: MNHEY, SVGEGT. In nucleotides, the CDR3 is TGTGCCAGCATTGCTAGCGGAAGACACGAGCAGTACTTC. Translation gives CASIASGRHEQYF.

This chain links TRBV6-1 with TRBJ1-6, with TRBD1 identical over 9 bases. CDR3 length equals 15 residues. Per germline, CDR1 MNHNS and CDR2 SASEGT. The trim removed 6 bases at V and 7 bases at J, leaving 7 bases unmatched. The CDR3 sequence is CASSRRQGGNSPLHF. The CDR3 DNA follows: TGTGCCAGCAGCCGTCGACAGGGGGGGAATTCACCCCTCCACTTT.